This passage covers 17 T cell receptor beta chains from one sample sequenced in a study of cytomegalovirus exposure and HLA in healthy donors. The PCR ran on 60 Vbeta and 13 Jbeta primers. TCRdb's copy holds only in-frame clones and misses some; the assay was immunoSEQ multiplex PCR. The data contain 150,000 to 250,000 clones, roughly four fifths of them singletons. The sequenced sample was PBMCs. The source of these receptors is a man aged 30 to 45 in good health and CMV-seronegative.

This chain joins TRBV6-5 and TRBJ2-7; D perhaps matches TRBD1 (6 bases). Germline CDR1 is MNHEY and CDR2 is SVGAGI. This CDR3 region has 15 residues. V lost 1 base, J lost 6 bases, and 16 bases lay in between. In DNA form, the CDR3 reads TGTGCCAGCAGTTACTTAGGGGGTCGGGATGGCGAGCAGTACTTC. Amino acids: CASSYLGGRDGEQYF.

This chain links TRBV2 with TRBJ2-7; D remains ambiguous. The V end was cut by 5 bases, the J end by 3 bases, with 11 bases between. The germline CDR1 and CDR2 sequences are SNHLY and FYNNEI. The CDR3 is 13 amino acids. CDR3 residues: CASSLRRDYEQYF. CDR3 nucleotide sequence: TGTGCCAGCAGTTTGAGGCGAGACTACGAGCAGTACTTC. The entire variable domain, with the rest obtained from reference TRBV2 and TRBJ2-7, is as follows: EPEVTQTPSHQVTQMGQEVILRCVPISNHLYFYWYRQILGQKVEFLVSFYNNEISEKSEIFDDQFSVERPDGSNFTLKIRSTKLEDSAMYFCASSLRRDYEQYFGPGTRLTVT.

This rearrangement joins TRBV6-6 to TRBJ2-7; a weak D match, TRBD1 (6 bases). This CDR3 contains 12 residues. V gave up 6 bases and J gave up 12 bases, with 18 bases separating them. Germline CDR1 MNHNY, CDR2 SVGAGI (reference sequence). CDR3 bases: TGTGCCAGCAGCCCCTCCAGGGGACGCGGGTACTTC. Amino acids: CASSPSRGRGYF.

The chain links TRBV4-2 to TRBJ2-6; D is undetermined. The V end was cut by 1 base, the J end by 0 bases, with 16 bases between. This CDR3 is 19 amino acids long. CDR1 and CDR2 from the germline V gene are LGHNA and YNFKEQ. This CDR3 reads CASSQGQAAFSSGANVLTF. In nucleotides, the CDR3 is TGTGCCAGCAGCCAAGGTCAGGCAGCCTTCAGCTCTGGGGCCAACGTCCTGACTTTC.

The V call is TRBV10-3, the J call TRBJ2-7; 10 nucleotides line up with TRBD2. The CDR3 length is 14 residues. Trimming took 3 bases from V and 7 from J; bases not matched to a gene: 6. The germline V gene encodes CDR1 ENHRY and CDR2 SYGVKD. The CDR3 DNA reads TGTGCCATCAGTGACCTAGCGGGAGTAGGAGAGCAGTACTTC. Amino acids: CAISDLAGVGEQYF.

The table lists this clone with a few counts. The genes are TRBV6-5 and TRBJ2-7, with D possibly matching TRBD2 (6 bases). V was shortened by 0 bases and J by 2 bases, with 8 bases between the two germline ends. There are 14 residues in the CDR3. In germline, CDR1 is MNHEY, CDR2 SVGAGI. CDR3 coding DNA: TGTGCCAGCAGTTACTCGTCTAGCGCCTACGAGCAGTACTTC. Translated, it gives CASSYSSSAYEQYF.

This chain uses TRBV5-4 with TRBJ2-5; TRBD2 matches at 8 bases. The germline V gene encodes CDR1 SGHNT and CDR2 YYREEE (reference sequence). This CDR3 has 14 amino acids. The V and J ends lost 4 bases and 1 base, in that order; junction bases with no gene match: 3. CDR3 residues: CASSITSGQETQYF. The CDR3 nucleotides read TGTGCCAGCAGCATTACTAGCGGCCAAGAGACCCAGTACTTC.

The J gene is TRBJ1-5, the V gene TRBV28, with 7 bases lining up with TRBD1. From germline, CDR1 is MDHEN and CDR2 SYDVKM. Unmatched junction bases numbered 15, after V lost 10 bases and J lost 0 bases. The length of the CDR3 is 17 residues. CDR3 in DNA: TGTGCCACAAGAGACCGGGACAGCTTCTATAGCAATCAGCCCCAGCATTTT. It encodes CATRDRDSFYSNQPQHF.

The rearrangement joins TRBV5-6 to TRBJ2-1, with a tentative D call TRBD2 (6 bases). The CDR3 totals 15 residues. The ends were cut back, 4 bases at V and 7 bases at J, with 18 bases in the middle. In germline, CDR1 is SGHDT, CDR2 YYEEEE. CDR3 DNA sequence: TGTGCCAGCAGCCTGGTTGAGACTAGAAAAAATGAGCAGTTCTTC. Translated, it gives CASSLVETRKNEQFF. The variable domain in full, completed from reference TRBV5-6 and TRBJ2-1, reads DAGVTQSPTHLIKTRGQQVTLRCSPKSGHDTVSWYQQALGQGPQFIFQYYEEEERQRGNFPDRFSGHQFPNYSSELNVNALLLGDSALYLCASSLVETRKNEQFFGPGTRLTVL.

CDR3 bases: TGTGCCTGGAGTCGCCGCGGACTAGCGGATTACGAGCAGTACTTC. As protein: CAWSRRGLADYEQYF. The chain employs TRBV30 and TRBJ2-7; 10 bases agree with TRBD2. CDR1 GTSNPN and CDR2 SVGIG come from the germline V gene (reference sequence). The ends lost 2 bases at V and 4 bases at J; junction bases unmatched: 8. The CDR3 length is 15 residues.

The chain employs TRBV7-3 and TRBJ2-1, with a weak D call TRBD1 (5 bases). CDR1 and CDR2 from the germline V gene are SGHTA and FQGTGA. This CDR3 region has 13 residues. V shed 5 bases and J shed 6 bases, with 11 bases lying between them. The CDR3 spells CASSVGEGNEQFF. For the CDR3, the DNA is TGTGCCAGCAGCGTAGGGGAAGGCAATGAGCAGTTCTTC.

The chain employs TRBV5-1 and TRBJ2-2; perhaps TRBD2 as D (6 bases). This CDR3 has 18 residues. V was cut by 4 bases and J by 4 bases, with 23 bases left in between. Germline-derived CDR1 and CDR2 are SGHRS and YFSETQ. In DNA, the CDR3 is TGCGCCAGCAGCCTGGCCGGAGCTACTAGCCCGGGCACCGGGGAGCTGTTTTTT. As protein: CASSLAGATSPGTGELFF.

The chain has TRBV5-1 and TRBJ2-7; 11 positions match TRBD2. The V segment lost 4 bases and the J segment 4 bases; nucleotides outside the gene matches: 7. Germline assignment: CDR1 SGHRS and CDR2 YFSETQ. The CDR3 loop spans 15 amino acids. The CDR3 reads CASSPTTSGGYEQYF. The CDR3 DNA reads TGCGCCAGCAGCCCGACCACTAGCGGGGGTTACGAGCAGTACTTC.

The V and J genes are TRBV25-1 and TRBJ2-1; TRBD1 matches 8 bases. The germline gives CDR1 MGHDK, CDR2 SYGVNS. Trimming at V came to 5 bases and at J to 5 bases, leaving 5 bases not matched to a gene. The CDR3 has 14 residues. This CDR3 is CASSRQGIHNEQFF. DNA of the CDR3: TGTGCCAGCAGTCGACAGGGGATACACAATGAGCAGTTCTTC.

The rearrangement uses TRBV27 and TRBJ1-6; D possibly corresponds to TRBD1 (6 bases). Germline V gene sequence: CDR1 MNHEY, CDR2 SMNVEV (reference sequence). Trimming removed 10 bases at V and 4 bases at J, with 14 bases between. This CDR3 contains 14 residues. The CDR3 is CATRPDSYNSPLHF. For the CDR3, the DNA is TGTGCCACTCGCCCGGACAGTTATAATTCACCCCTCCACTTT.

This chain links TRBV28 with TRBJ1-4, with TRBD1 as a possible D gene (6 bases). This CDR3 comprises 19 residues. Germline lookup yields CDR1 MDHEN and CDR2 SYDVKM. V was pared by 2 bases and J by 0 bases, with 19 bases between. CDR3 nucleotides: TGTGCCAGCAGTTTACGGGGACACAGCCTTATCCCAACTAATGAAAAACTGTTTTTT. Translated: CASSLRGHSLIPTNEKLFF.

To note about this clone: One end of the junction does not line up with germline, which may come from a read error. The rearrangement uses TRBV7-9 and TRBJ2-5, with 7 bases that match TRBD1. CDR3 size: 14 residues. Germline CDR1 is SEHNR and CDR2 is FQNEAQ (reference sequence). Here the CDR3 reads CASSWWDRQEAQYF. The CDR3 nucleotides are TGTGCCAGCAGCTGGTGGGACAGACAAGAGGCCCAGTACTTC.